Following are 5 T cell receptor beta chains from one sample sequenced in a study of T cells in Graves' hyperthyroidism and ophthalmopathy. Amplification yielded TCR beta CDR3 regions, with RNA transcripts as the source. HTBI primers were employed in a first-round RT-PCR of the TCR CDR3. TCRdb ran MiXCR on the multiplex PCR reads and lists one entry per CDR3 protein. The sample records about 520,000 distinct CDR3 sequences, around 22% being singletons. The source material was blood. Receptors originate from a woman aged 30 to 39 with Graves' ophthalmopathy.

The sample holds a few counts of this clonotype. V is TRBV12-3 or TRBV12-4 and J is TRBJ2-5; 7 positions agree with TRBD1. The CDR3 is 16 amino acids. Trimming removed 6 bases from V and 1 base from J; junction bases left unmatched: 11. CDR3 in amino acids: CASSPYGTGVQETQYF. In nucleotides, the CDR3 is TGTGCCAGCAGCCCTTACGGCACAGGGGTCCAAGAGACCCAGTACTTC.

V usage is TRBV6-5 and J usage is TRBJ2-5; 16 bases align to TRBD2. The junction had 2 bases not matched to a gene; V was cut back by 0 bases and J by 4 bases. The CDR3 runs to 17 residues. Germline V gene lookup returns CDR1 MNHEY and CDR2 SVGAGI. The CDR3 sequence: CASSYSGLAGGPETQYF. CDR3 sequence (DNA): TGTGCCAGCAGTTACTCGGGACTAGCGGGGGGGCCAGAGACCCAGTACTTC.

This clonotype showed up just a few times. The V gene is TRBV3-1, the J gene TRBJ1-6; D possibly corresponds to TRBD1 (5 bases). CDR3 size: 15 residues. Trimming removed 4 bases at V and 5 bases at J, with 12 bases between. Germline CDR1 reads LGHDT; CDR2 reads YNNKEL (reference sequence). The CDR3 nucleotides read TGTGCCAGCAGCCCCGTAAAGGGGAATAATTCACCCCTCCACTTT. As protein: CASSPVKGNNSPLHF.

The chain carries TRBV24-1 and TRBJ2-5; the D gene could be TRBD1 or TRBD2 (5 bases each). This CDR3 contains 14 residues. Germline CDR1 and CDR2: KGHDR and SFDVKD. The V end lost 5 bases, the J end lost 5 bases, and 14 bases lay between the germline ends. Here the CDR3 reads CATSVGPPRETQYF. CDR3 nucleotides: TGTGCCACCAGTGTGGGACCTCCTAGGGAGACCCAGTACTTC.

The V call is TRBV6-1, the J call TRBJ2-6; D unclear. The CDR3 is made up of 14 amino acids. Germline CDR1 MNHNS, CDR2 SASEGT. Trimming left V 7 bases short and J 1 base short, with 8 bases between. The chain's CDR3 is CASNRKSGANVLTF. Here the CDR3 DNA reads TGTGCCAGCAATAGAAAATCTGGGGCCAACGTCCTGACTTTC.